One sample yielded the 24 T cell receptor beta chains listed below, sequenced in a study of blood T cell repertoires in COVID-19. The repertoire was sequenced with immunoSEQ multiplex PCR; TCRdb's copy has only in-frame clones and lacks some. The table shows about 170,000 clones, with just over 85% occurring only once. Sequencing was done on a sample of peripheral blood. These TCRs come from a man aged 45-65 years with active or convalescent COVID-19.

This clone was picked up a small number of times. The gene calls are TRBV11-3 and TRBJ1-2; maybe TRBD1 (5 bases). The V gene's germline CDR1 is SGHNT and CDR2 YENEEA. Trimming pared 1 base from V and 7 bases from J, leaving 13 bases between. This CDR3 comprises 14 residues. This chain's CDR3 is CASSLAEQGSGYTF. As DNA, the CDR3 is TGTGCCAGCAGCTTAGCTGAGCAGGGCTCTGGCTACACCTTC.

V gene TRBV5-1 combines with J gene TRBJ1-1; TRBD1 aligns across 7 bases. Germline V gene lookup returns CDR1 SGHRS and CDR2 YFSETQ. The trim removed 0 bases at V and 0 bases at J, leaving 2 bases unmatched. The CDR3 totals 15 residues. CDR3 region: CASSLGTGLNTEAFF. CDR3 bases: TGCGCCAGCAGCTTGGGGACAGGACTGAACACTGAAGCTTTCTTT. The full variable domain, completed using reference TRBV5-1 and TRBJ1-1, is KAGVTQTPRYLIKTRGQQVTLSCSPISGHRSVSWYQQTPGQGLQFLFEYFSETQRNKGNFPGRFSGRQFSNSRSEMNVSTLELGDSALYLCASSLGTGLNTEAFFGQGTRLTVV.

CDR3 residues: CASRSGTSATGELFF. CDR3 sequence (DNA): TGTGCCAGCAGATCCGGGACTAGCGCCACCGGGGAGCTGTTTTTT. V usage is TRBV11-2 and J usage is TRBJ2-2, with 10 positions matching TRBD2. V gave up 6 bases and J gave up 4 bases; unmatched junction bases: 5. CDR1 is SGHAT, CDR2 FQNNGV, per germline. The CDR3 has 15 residues. The complete variable domain, with remaining parts taken from reference TRBV11-2 and TRBJ2-2, reads EAGVAQSPRYKIIEKRQSVAFWCNPISGHATLYWYQQILGQGPKLLIQFQNNGVVDDSQLPKDRFSAERLKGVDSTLKIQPAKLEDSAVYLCASRSGTSATGELFFGEGSRLTVL.

The chain is built from TRBV11-3 and TRBJ1-1; no clear D. The CDR3 is made up of 12 amino acids. CDR1 and CDR2 from the germline V gene are SGHNT and YENEEA. Trimming took off 5 bases at V and 8 bases at J, with 12 bases between the two ends. The DNA of the CDR3 is TGTGCCAGCAGCCGCGGAGGAGGGGAAGCTTTCTTT. This sequence encodes CASSRGGGEAFF. Full variable domain (rest looked up from reference TRBV11-3 and TRBJ1-1): EAGVVQSPRYKIIEKKQPVAFWCNPISGHNTLYWYLQNLGQGPELLIRYENEEAVDDSQLPKDRFSAERLKGVDSTLKIQPAELGDSAVYLCASSRGGGEAFFGQGTRLTVV.

CDR3 nucleotide sequence: TGTGCCATCAGTGAAACCAGGGATCAGCCCCAGCATTTT. Protein: CAISETRDQPQHF. This rearrangement joins TRBV10-3 to TRBJ1-5, with TRBD1 as a possible D gene (5 bases). CDR1 and CDR2 from the germline V gene are ENHRY and SYGVKD. The CDR3 is 13 residues long. V lost 3 bases, J lost 5 bases, and 8 bases lay in between.

The chain combines TRBV6-1 with TRBJ2-5; D is undetermined. V gave up 0 bases and J gave up 5 bases, with 19 bases separating them. Germline V gene lookup returns CDR1 MNHNS and CDR2 SASEGT. There are 17 residues in the CDR3. The CDR3 DNA follows: TGTGCCAGCAGTGAAGCGCCCACCCTGGGCTCAAGGGAGACCCAGTACTTC. Translation: CASSEAPTLGSRETQYF.

The rearrangement uses TRBV6-2 or TRBV6-3 and TRBJ1-2; D unresolved. This CDR3 comprises 17 residues. Deletions cut 0 bases from V and 8 bases from J, with 22 bases between. The germline V gene encodes CDR1 MNHEY and CDR2 SVGEGT. In nucleotides, the CDR3 is TGTGCCAGCAGTTACTCGACGTACGGGGTTGGAGATATGGGCTACACCTTC. Amino acids: CASSYSTYGVGDMGYTF.

V gene TRBV10-1 combines with J gene TRBJ1-6; TRBD1 agrees at 7 bases. V dropped 2 bases and J dropped 6; count of bases not matched to a gene: 4. Germline V lookup: CDR1 WNHNN, CDR2 SYGVQD (reference sequence). This CDR3 has 15 residues. The CDR3 nucleotides are TGCGCCAGCAGTGAGACAGGGGCGGGTAATTCACCCCTCCACTTT. It encodes CASSETGAGNSPLHF.

This clone was detected a few times. This chain joins TRBV7-2 and TRBJ2-7, with 7 bases identical to TRBD2. Germline values: CDR1 SGHTA, CDR2 FQGNSA. Trimming cost V 1 base and J 2 bases; bases outside gene matches: 8. The CDR3 extends over 16 amino acids. For the CDR3, the DNA is TGTGCCAGCAGCTTAGGTCCTAGCGGACCAACCTACGAGCAGTACTTC. Encoded protein: CASSLGPSGPTYEQYF.

The chain is built from TRBV7-9 and TRBJ2-7, with D possibly matching TRBD1 (5 bases). This CDR3 region has 17 residues. V shed 2 bases and J shed 1 base, with 18 bases lying between them. CDR1 and CDR2 (germline): SEHNR, FQNEAQ (reference sequence). The CDR3 here is CASSLMSAAQGSYEQYF. CDR3 bases: TGTGCCAGCAGCTTAATGTCTGCGGCTCAGGGATCCTACGAGCAGTACTTC.

The chain recombines TRBV7-2 with TRBJ2-1; 10 bases fit TRBD2. The CDR3 runs to 15 residues. Trimming at V came to 3 bases and at J to 7 bases, leaving 6 bases not matched to a gene. Germline V CDR1 and CDR2: SGHTA, FQGNSA. CDR3 in DNA: TGTGCCAGCAGCTTTCTAGCGGGAGTAAGGAATGAGCAGTTCTTC. It is translated as CASSFLAGVRNEQFF.

This clone was recorded once. The chain links TRBV6-5 to TRBJ1-2; a possible D gene is TRBD1 (6 bases). CDR1 is MNHEY, CDR2 SVGAGI, per germline. The CDR3 covers 13 residues. V was shortened by 2 bases and J by 4 bases, with 8 bases between the two germline ends. The CDR3 bases are TGTGCCAGCAGTTACAACAGGGTCTATGGCTACACCTTC. As protein: CASSYNRVYGYTF.

The rearrangement joins TRBV7-3 to TRBJ2-7, with TRBD1 matching over 9 bases. CDR1 SGHTA and CDR2 FQGTGA come from the germline V gene. Unmatched junction bases numbered 10, after V lost 5 bases and J lost 2 bases. This CDR3 is 16 amino acids long. The CDR3 DNA follows: TGTGCCAGCAGCCATACAGACGGGACAGGGACCTACGAGCAGTACTTC. Translation gives CASSHTDGTGTYEQYF.

This clone was detected only once. This chain joins TRBV5-5 and TRBJ1-2; TRBD1 agrees at 11 bases. V lost 0 bases, J lost 6 bases, and 7 bases stayed unmatched. CDR1 and CDR2 (germline): SGHKS, YYEKEE (reference sequence). The CDR3 loop spans 16 amino acids. The CDR3 DNA is TGTGCCAGCAGCTTGGAGGGACAGGGGGTAATTAATGGCTACACCTTC. Translated, it gives CASSLEGQGVINGYTF.

The sample holds many counts of this clone. The chain has TRBV6-5 and TRBJ2-7; TRBD1 might be the D (6 bases). The V end lost 6 bases, the J end lost 4 bases, and 10 bases lay between the germline ends. Per germline, CDR1 MNHEY and CDR2 SVGAGI. The CDR3 totals 12 residues. CDR3 coding DNA: TGTGCCAGCAGCACCACAGGGTACGAGCAGTACTTC. It encodes CASSTTGYEQYF.

The CDR3 is CASSPGTGRAEAFF. The CDR3 DNA reads as TGTGCCAGCAGCCCCGGGACAGGTAGAGCTGAAGCTTTCTTT. The V call is TRBV6-6, the J call TRBJ1-1, with 8 bases lining up with TRBD1. Trimming at V came to 6 bases and at J to 6 bases, leaving 9 bases not matched to a gene. CDR1 and CDR2 (germline): MNHNY, SVGAGI (reference sequence). The CDR3 length is 14 residues.

On this clone: Its ends do not fully match the called genes, so a read error is possible. The rearrangement uses TRBV5-1 and TRBJ2-3, with TRBD2 identical over 9 bases. This CDR3 has 13 residues. The germline V gene encodes CDR1 SGHRS and CDR2 YFSETQ. CDR3 DNA: TGCGCCCGAAGAGGGACTAGCAGAGATACGCAGTATTTT. The encoded protein is CARRGTSRDTQYF.

The gene calls are TRBV2 and TRBJ1-5; 8 positions agree with TRBD1. There are 17 residues in the CDR3. V trimming: 3 bases; J trimming: 0 bases; junction bases outside the gene matches: 7. CDR1 and CDR2 from the germline V gene are SNHLY and FYNNEI. The CDR3 spells CASSDSQGAFSNQPQHF. The CDR3 bases are TGTGCCAGCAGTGATAGTCAGGGGGCCTTTAGCAATCAGCCCCAGCATTTT.

The V gene is TRBV18, the J gene TRBJ2-7, with 11 bases lining up with TRBD1. Germline CDR1 reads KGHSH; CDR2 reads LQKENI. The J segment lost 5 bases and the V segment lost 1 base, leaving 10 bases of the junction unmatched. There are 17 residues in the CDR3. Here the CDR3 reads CASSPLRWDRGAHEQYF. DNA for the CDR3: TGTGCCAGCTCACCACTGAGATGGGACAGGGGGGCCCACGAGCAGTACTTC. The whole variable domain, remainder taken from reference TRBV18 and TRBJ2-7, is NAGVMQNPRHLVRRRGQEARLRCSPMKGHSHVYWYRQLPEEGLKFMVYLQKENIIDESGMPKERFSAEFPKEGPSILRIQQVVRGDSAAYFCASSPLRWDRGAHEQYFGPGTRLTVT.

The chain uses TRBV4-3 and TRBJ1-6, with D maybe TRBD1 (6 bases). Germline assignment: CDR1 LGHNA and CDR2 YSLEER. The CDR3 covers 15 residues. V was shortened by 0 bases and J by 7 bases, with 10 bases between the two germline ends. The CDR3 loop is CASSQERTGNSPLHF. DNA for the CDR3: TGCGCCAGCAGCCAAGAAAGAACAGGGAATTCACCCCTCCACTTT.

On this clone itself: Additional DNA sequences in this sample encode the identical CDR3. The chain links TRBV10-3 to TRBJ1-5; TRBD1 is a possible D gene (6 bases). Germline V gene lookup returns CDR1 ENHRY and CDR2 SYGVKD. V lost 0 bases, J lost 5 bases, and 8 bases lay in between. The CDR3 runs 14 residues. The CDR3 region is CAISESGGDQPQHF. Written as DNA, the CDR3 is TGTGCCATCAGTGAGTCAGGGGGGGATCAGCCCCAGCATTTT.

This rearrangement joins TRBV14 to TRBJ2-2, with 8 nucleotides matching TRBD2. Unmatched junction bases numbered 4, after V lost 5 bases and J lost 5 bases. CDR3 size: 14 residues. CDR1 SGHDN and CDR2 FVKESK come from the germline V gene. The CDR3 loop reads CASSEASGTGELFF. The CDR3 bases are TGTGCCAGCAGCGAGGCTAGCGGGACCGGGGAGCTGTTTTTT.

The V call is TRBV5-6, the J call TRBJ2-2; D not resolved. Trimming took 1 base from V and 3 from J, leaving 7 bases between them. Germline-derived CDR1 and CDR2 are SGHDT and YYEEEE. The CDR3 loop spans 14 amino acids. DNA for the CDR3: TGTGCCAGCAGCTTGCGGCGGTACACCGGGGAGCTGTTTTTT. Protein product: CASSLRRYTGELFF.

This chain uses TRBV19 with TRBJ2-3; 8 bases are shared with TRBD1. The CDR3 length is 15 residues. V lost 7 bases and J lost 4; bases outside the gene matches: 10. Looked up from germline, CDR1 is LNHDA and CDR2 is SQIVND (reference sequence). CDR3 region: CASTPKATGADTQYF. Here the CDR3 DNA reads TGTGCCAGTACCCCTAAAGCGACAGGGGCAGATACGCAGTATTTT. Supplemented by reference TRBV19 and TRBJ2-3, the full variable domain reads DGGITQSPKYLFRKEGQNVTLSCEQNLNHDAMYWYRQDPGQGLRLIYYSQIVNDFQKGDIAEGYSVSREKKESFPLTVTSAQKNPTAFYLCASTPKATGADTQYFGPGTRLTVL.